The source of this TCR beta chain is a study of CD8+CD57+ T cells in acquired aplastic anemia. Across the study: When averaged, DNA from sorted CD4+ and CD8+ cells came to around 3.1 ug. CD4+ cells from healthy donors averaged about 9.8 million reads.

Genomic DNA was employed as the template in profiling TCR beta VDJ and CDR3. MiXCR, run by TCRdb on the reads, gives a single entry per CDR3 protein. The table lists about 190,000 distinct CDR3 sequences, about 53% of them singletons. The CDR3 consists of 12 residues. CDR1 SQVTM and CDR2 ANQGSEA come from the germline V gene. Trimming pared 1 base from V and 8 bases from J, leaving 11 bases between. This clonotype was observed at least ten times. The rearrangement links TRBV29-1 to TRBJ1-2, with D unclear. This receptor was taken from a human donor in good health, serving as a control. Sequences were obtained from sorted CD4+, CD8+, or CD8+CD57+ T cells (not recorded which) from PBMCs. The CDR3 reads CSVEGWGWGYTF. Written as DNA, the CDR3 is TGCAGCGTTGAAGGGTGGGGTTGGGGCTACACCTTC. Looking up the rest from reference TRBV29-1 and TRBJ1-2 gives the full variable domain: SAVISQKPSRDICQRGTSLTIQCQVDSQVTMMFWYRQQPGQSLTLIATANQGSEATYESGFVIDKFPISRPNLTFSTLTVSNMSPEDSSIYLCSVEGWGWGYTFGSGTRLTVV.